What follows are 16 T cell receptor beta chains derived from one specimen sequenced in a study of immune evolution from preneoplasia to lung adenocarcinoma. The assay was immunoSEQ multiplex PCR, and TCRdb's table has in-frame clones only and misses some. The sample has 25,000 to 30,000 clones, about 76% seen once. Sequencing was carried out using FFPE invasive lung adenocarcinoma tissue. The receptors derive from a person between 55 and 70 years old with invasive lung adenocarcinoma. Some clones in this sample may be carry-over from other donors' samples.

This chain uses TRBV11-1 with TRBJ2-5; a weak D match, TRBD2 (6 bases). Germline CDR1 is SGHAT and CDR2 is FQDESV (reference sequence). This CDR3 contains 14 residues. Deletions cut 5 bases from V and 5 bases from J, with 15 bases between. The CDR3 nucleotides read TGTGCCAGCAGCCCAGCGGGCCGGGGGGAGACCCAGTACTTC. Its translation is CASSPAGRGETQYF. The full variable domain, its missing parts supplied by reference TRBV11-1 and TRBJ2-5, is EAEVAQSPRYKITEKSQAVAFWCDPISGHATLYWYRQILGQGPELLVQFQDESVVDDSQLPKDRFSAERLKGVDSTLKIQPAELGDSAMYLCASSPAGRGETQYFGPGTRLLVL.

The CDR3: CASSLTRGPNYGYTF. The CDR3 DNA follows: TGCGCCAGCAGCCTGACTAGGGGACCCAACTATGGCTACACCTTC. The chain recombines TRBV4-1 with TRBJ1-2; D possibly corresponds to TRBD1 (5 bases). V was shortened by 4 bases and J by 2 bases, with 14 bases between the two germline ends. This CDR3 has 15 residues. Germline CDR1 reads MGHRA; CDR2 reads YSYEKL.

The chain couples TRBV28 to TRBJ2-2; 11 nucleotides line up with TRBD2. This CDR3 is built from 14 residues. The trim removed 6 bases at V and 7 bases at J, leaving 4 bases unmatched. CDR1 and CDR2 from the germline V gene are MDHEN and SYDVKM. Written as DNA, the CDR3 is TGTGCCAGCAGGACTAGCGGGACCGTCGGGGAGCTGTTTTTT. Translating it yields CASRTSGTVGELFF.

This chain connects TRBV4-1 to TRBJ2-7; 7 bases align to TRBD1. CDR1 is MGHRA, CDR2 YSYEKL, per germline. The CDR3 contains 15 residues. Trimming removed 1 base from V and 3 bases from J; junction bases left unmatched: 6. The CDR3 loop reads CASSQGQGGYYEQYF. The CDR3 coding sequence is TGCGCCAGCAGCCAAGGACAGGGTGGCTACTACGAGCAGTACTTC.

The chain recombines TRBV4-2 with TRBJ1-4; TRBD1 agrees at 8 bases. Germline values: CDR1 LGHNA, CDR2 YNFKEQ. The CDR3 runs 15 residues. The trim removed 0 bases at V and 7 bases at J, leaving 4 bases unmatched. CDR3 nucleotides: TGTGCCAGCAGCCAAGAGGGACAGGCCGGTGAAAAACTGTTTTTT. As protein: CASSQEGQAGEKLFF.

The V gene is TRBV19, the J gene TRBJ2-1; TRBD1 matches 8 bases. From germline, CDR1 is LNHDA and CDR2 SQIVND (reference sequence). There are 12 residues in the CDR3. The ends lost 3 bases at V and 9 bases at J; junction bases unmatched: 1. The chain's CDR3 is CASSMTGVEQFF. Here the CDR3 DNA reads TGTGCCAGTAGTATGACAGGGGTTGAGCAGTTCTTC. Filled out from reference TRBV19 and TRBJ2-1, the complete variable domain reads DGGITQSPKYLFRKEGQNVTLSCEQNLNHDAMYWYRQDPGQGLRLIYYSQIVNDFQKGDIAEGYSVSREKKESFPLTVTSAQKNPTAFYLCASSMTGVEQFFGPGTRLTVL.

The chain employs TRBV20-1 and TRBJ1-1; no clear D gene. The CDR3 extends over 11 amino acids. Germline V lookup: CDR1 DFQATT, CDR2 SNEGSKA (reference sequence). Trimming took 0 bases from V and 6 from J, leaving 5 bases between them. The CDR3 region is CSAREVAEAFF. The CDR3 bases are TGCAGTGCTAGAGAAGTGGCTGAAGCTTTCTTT.

The chain carries TRBV30 and TRBJ2-7, with D perhaps TRBD1 (6 bases). Trimming left V 7 bases short and J 0 bases short, with 13 bases between. The CDR3 length is 13 residues. Per the germline V gene, CDR1 is GTSNPN and CDR2 is SVGIG (reference sequence). The CDR3 nucleotides are TGTGCCTATTACAGGGTTAGCTCCTACGAGCAGTACTTC. The encoded protein is CAYYRVSSYEQYF.

The chain links TRBV2 to TRBJ2-2; D is possibly TRBD2 (6 bases). V gave up 5 bases and J gave up 7 bases, with 11 bases separating them. The CDR3 is 13 residues long. Germline V gene lookup returns CDR1 SNHLY and CDR2 FYNNEI. In DNA form, the CDR3 reads TGTGCCAGCAGTCCGGCGGGAAGCGGGGAGCTGTTTTTT. The encoded protein is CASSPAGSGELFF.

This chain links TRBV7-2 with TRBJ2-3, with D perhaps TRBD2 (6 bases). CDR1 is SGHTA, CDR2 FQGNSA, per germline. This CDR3 has 14 residues. V gave up 5 bases and J gave up 3 bases, with 12 bases separating them. The CDR3 coding sequence is TGTGCCAGCAGCCTCTATCGGGAGACAGATACGCAGTATTTT. This gives the protein CASSLYRETDTQYF.

This chain links TRBV4-1 with TRBJ2-2, with D possibly TRBD1 on 6 matching bases. The CDR3 is 13 amino acids. Trimming removed 6 bases at V and 5 bases at J, with 10 bases between. From germline, CDR1 is MGHRA and CDR2 YSYEKL. CDR3 bases: TGCGCCAGCAGGCAGGGGCGGACCGGGGAGCTGTTTTTT. Protein sequence: CASRQGRTGELFF.

V and J are TRBV18 and TRBJ2-7, with 7 bases identical to TRBD1. J gave up 3 bases and V 2 bases, and 10 bases lay outside the gene matches. This CDR3 is 16 amino acids long. The germline V gene encodes CDR1 KGHSH and CDR2 LQKENI. CDR3 bases: TGTGCCAGCTCACCATCATCGCTAAGACAGGGCTACGAGCAGTACTTC. Amino acids: CASSPSSLRQGYEQYF.

V and J are TRBV29-1 and TRBJ2-6; D call uncertain. Germline V lookup: CDR1 SQVTM, CDR2 ANQGSEA. CDR3 size: 14 residues. Between the trimmed V and J ends, which lost 1 base and 3 bases, there was a span of 7 bases. CDR3 residues: CSVEASVGANVLTF. DNA for the CDR3: TGCAGCGTTGAAGCCTCGGTTGGGGCCAACGTCCTGACTTTC. Filled out from reference TRBV29-1 and TRBJ2-6, the complete variable domain reads SAVISQKPSRDICQRGTSLTIQCQVDSQVTMMFWYRQQPGQSLTLIATANQGSEATYESGFVIDKFPISRPNLTFSTLTVSNMSPEDSSIYLCSVEASVGANVLTFGAGSRLTVL.

The chain couples TRBV4-1 to TRBJ1-2, with TRBD1 matching 7 bases. This CDR3 is built from 15 residues. Trimming cost V 4 bases and J 7 bases; bases outside gene matches: 12. The V gene's germline CDR1 is MGHRA and CDR2 YSYEKL. The CDR3 region has the DNA TGCGCCAGCAGCCTCGGCGAAGGGGGCCCTCGTGGCTACACCTTC. Amino acid sequence: CASSLGEGGPRGYTF.

In its sample, this clone was seen once. The chain recombines TRBV2 with TRBJ2-7, with D uncertain. This CDR3 spans 15 amino acids. Germline CDR1 reads SNHLY; CDR2 reads FYNNEI. Trimming stripped 1 base from V and 0 bases from J, with 10 bases between. In nucleotides, the CDR3 is TGTGCCAGCAGTGAAGGCCGCCCAAGCTCCTACGAGCAGTACTTC. As protein: CASSEGRPSSYEQYF. The full variable domain, completed using reference TRBV2 and TRBJ2-7, is EPEVTQTPSHQVTQMGQEVILRCVPISNHLYFYWYRQILGQKVEFLVSFYNNEISEKSEIFDDQFSVERPDGSNFTLKIRSTKLEDSAMYFCASSEGRPSSYEQYFGPGTRLTVT.

CDR3 DNA sequence: TGTGCCTGGAGGCCCTCTGGGGACACTGAAGCTTTCTTT. Encoded protein: CAWRPSGDTEAFF. This rearrangement joins TRBV30 to TRBJ1-1; D is ambiguous. This CDR3 has 13 residues. Germline values: CDR1 GTSNPN, CDR2 SVGIG (reference sequence). Trimming cost V 3 bases and J 3 bases, with 11 bases left between them.